This TCR beta chain was obtained from a study of cytomegalovirus exposure and HLA in healthy donors. Whole-study context: Roughly 180 million T cells yielded approximately 100 million unique TCR beta sequences, as an earlier analysis found.

Both 60 Vbeta primers and 13 Jbeta primers went into the PCR. TCRdb's copy holds only in-frame clones and misses some; the assay was immunoSEQ multiplex PCR. The data contain about 82,000 clones, 60% to 80% of them singletons. V dropped 1 base and J dropped 0; count of bases not matched to a gene: 1. Germline V gene lookup returns CDR1 MDHEN and CDR2 SYDVKM. This CDR3 spans 15 amino acids. The clonotype originates from a man aged 50 or older in good health and CMV-seronegative. The material sequenced was PBMCs. The J gene is TRBJ2-3, the V gene TRBV28; TRBD2 matches at 7 bases. The CDR3 loop reads CASSLSGGSTDTQYF. The CDR3 DNA follows: TGTGCCAGCAGTTTATCGGGAGGCAGCACAGATACGCAGTATTTT.